The rows below give T cell receptor beta chains drawn from one sample of a study of a mutant IDH1 vaccine in newly diagnosed glioma. Here immunoSEQ multiplex PCR was the method, and the copy in TCRdb shows in-frame clones only, minus some. The sample includes 85,000 to 100,000 clones, about four fifths of them seen just once. The sequencing used PBMCs, collected from a glioma patient treated with radiotherapy, temozolomide or both. Receptors originate from a man aged 35 to 55 with glioma. Each CDR3 is given without its conserved first and last residue.

V,J,CDR3
TRBV28,TRBJ2-2,ASIRAGGSTGELF
TRBV4-3,TRBJ2-2,ASSQDDAGELF
TRBV21-1,TRBJ2-5,ASSRHGTQY
TRBV5-1,TRBJ1-1,ASSLGGTVNTEAF
TRBV5-1,TRBJ2-2,ASSFETANTGELF
TRBV5-1,TRBJ2-3,ASSLATRQGADTQY
TRBV19,TRBJ2-3,ATKSRSGLTDTQY
TRBV5-1,TRBJ2-2,ASSPGTSGGLTGELF
TRBV2,TRBJ1-3,ASSSTGAGGNTIY
TRBV5-6,TRBJ1-5,ASSLWGRSNQPQH
TRBV5-1,TRBJ2-7,ASSKANSGAYEQY
TRBV4-3,.,ASSQGRGPYEQY
TRBV13,TRBJ2-7,ASSLWGGRGYEQY
TRBV25-1,TRBJ2-1,ASSERGGQDYNEQF
TRBV25-1,TRBJ1-6,ASSEYERGNSPLH
TRBV5-8,TRBJ2-7,ASSFMVVGVVYEQY
TRBV5-4,TRBJ2-3,ASPGEDSSDTQY